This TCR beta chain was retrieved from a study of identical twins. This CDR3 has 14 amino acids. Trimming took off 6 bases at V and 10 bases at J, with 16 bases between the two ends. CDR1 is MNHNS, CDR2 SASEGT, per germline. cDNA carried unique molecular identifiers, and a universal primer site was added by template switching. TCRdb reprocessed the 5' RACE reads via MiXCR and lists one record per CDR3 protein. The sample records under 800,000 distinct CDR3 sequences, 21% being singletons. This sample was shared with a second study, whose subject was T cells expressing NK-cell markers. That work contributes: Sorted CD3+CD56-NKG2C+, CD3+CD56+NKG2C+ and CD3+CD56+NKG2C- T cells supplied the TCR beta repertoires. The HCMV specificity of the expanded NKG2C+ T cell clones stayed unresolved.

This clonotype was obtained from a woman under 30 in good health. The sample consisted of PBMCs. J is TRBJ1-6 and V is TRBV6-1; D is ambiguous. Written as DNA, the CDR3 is TGTGCCAGCAGCTCAGGTCTTCTGTCCTCACCCCTCCACTTT. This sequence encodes CASSSGLLSSPLHF.